What follows is one T cell receptor beta chain and its context. In the authors' methods: Reference gene primer amplification in the assay estimated nucleated cell counts. The assay was immunoSEQ multiplex PCR, and TCRdb's table has in-frame clones only and misses some. That table gives V, J and clone size, and the DNA gave D and trimming. Of more than 100,000 clones in the sample, around 78% were seen once. The sample comes from a study of blood T cell repertoires in COVID-19. Across the whole study: PBMCs, B-cell-depleted T cells, or T cells were the source of the cDNA or gDNA that made up the material.

Germline-derived CDR1 and CDR2 are MDHEN and SYDVKM. The CDR3 contains 15 residues. Trimming took 4 bases from V and 0 from J; bases not matched to a gene: 6. The receptor was isolated from a man in his 70s with acute or convalescent COVID-19. The chain is built from TRBV28 and TRBJ2-7; 7 nucleotides line up with TRBD2. Sequenced: peripheral blood. The chain's CDR3 is CASSSIGGSSYEQYF. The CDR3 DNA reads as TGTGCCAGCAGTTCTATTGGCGGGAGCTCCTACGAGCAGTACTTC.